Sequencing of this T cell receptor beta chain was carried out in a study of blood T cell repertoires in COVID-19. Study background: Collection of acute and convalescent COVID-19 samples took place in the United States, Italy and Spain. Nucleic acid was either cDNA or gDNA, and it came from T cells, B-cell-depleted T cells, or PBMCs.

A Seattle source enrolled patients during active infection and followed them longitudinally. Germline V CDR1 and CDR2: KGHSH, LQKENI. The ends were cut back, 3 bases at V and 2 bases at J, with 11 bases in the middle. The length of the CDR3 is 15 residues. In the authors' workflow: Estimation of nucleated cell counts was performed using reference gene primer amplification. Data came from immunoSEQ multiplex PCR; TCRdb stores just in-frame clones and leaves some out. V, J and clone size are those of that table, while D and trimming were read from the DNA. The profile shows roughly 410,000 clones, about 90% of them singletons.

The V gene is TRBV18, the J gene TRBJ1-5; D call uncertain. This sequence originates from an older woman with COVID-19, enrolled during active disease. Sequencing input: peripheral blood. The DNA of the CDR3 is TGTGCCAGCTCACCTCGCGGGGAGGGCAATCAGCCCCAGCATTTT. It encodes CASSPRGEGNQPQHF.